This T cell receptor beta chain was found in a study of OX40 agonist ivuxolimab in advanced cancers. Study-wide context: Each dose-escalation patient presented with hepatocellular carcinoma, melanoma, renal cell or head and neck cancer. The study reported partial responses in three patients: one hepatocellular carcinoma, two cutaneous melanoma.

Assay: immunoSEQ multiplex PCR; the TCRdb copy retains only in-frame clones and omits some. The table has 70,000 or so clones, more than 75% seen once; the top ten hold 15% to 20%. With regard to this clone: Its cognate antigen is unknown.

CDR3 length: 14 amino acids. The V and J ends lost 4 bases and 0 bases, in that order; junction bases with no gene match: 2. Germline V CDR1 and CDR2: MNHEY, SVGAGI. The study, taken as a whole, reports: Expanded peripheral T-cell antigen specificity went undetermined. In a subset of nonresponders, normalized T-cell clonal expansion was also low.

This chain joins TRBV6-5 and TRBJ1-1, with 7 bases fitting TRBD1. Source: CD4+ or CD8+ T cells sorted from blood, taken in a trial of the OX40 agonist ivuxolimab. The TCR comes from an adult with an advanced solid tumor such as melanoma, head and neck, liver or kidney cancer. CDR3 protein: CASSWTGMNTEAFF. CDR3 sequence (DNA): TGTGCCAGCAGTTGGACAGGAATGAACACTGAAGCTTTCTTT.